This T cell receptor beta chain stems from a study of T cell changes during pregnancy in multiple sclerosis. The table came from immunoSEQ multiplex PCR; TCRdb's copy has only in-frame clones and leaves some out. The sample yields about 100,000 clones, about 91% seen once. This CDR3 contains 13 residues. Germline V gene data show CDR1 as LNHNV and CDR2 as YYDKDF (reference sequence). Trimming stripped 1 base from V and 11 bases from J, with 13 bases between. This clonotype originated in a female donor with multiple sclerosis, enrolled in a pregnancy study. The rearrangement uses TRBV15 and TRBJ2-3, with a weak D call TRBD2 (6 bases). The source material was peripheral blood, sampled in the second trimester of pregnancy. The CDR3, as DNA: TGTGCCACCAGCAGAGGTCGGGAGTCCTTGCAGTATTTT. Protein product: CATSRGRESLQYF.